One sample yielded the 2 T cell receptor beta chains listed below, sequenced in a study of cytomegalovirus exposure and HLA in healthy donors. PCR primers comprised 60 Vbeta and 13 Jbeta primers. Profiling relied on immunoSEQ multiplex PCR, and the TCRdb table lists in-frame clones only, not all of them. The sample lists under 200,000 clones; 65% to 85% were seen once. The sample taken for sequencing was PBMCs. The receptors stem from a woman aged 40 to 50 in good health and CMV-seropositive.

This chain uses TRBV11-2 with TRBJ2-6; TRBD2 might be the D (6 bases). The CDR3 runs 17 residues. V was trimmed by 7 bases and J by 0 bases, leaving 16 bases between them. CDR1 SGHAT and CDR2 FQNNGV come from the germline V gene. CDR3 residues: CASTPVADSSGANVLTF. CDR3 coding DNA: TGTGCCAGCACCCCGGTAGCGGATAGCTCTGGGGCCAACGTCCTGACTTTC.

V gene TRBV5-6 combines with J gene TRBJ2-7, with TRBD1 matching 7 bases. The trim removed 6 bases at V and 1 base at J, leaving 4 bases unmatched. The CDR3 is 13 residues long. In germline, CDR1 is SGHDT, CDR2 YYEEEE. The CDR3: CASTRQGSYEQYF. The CDR3 bases are TGTGCCAGCACCAGACAGGGTTCCTACGAGCAGTACTTC.